This T cell receptor (beta chain) emerged from a study of T-cell reconstitution after alpha-beta-depleted transplantation in children. Regarding the study as a whole: Diversity and T-cell counts at one year after transplant derived mostly from new T cells. Several hundred expanded graft clones reportedly gave rise to the alpha-beta T cells present about two months after transplant.

Unique molecular identifiers were used in preparing the TCRbeta library. TCRdb called the PCR reads again in MiXCR, with one record for every CDR3 protein. This sample has roughly 66,000 distinct CDR3 sequences; around 4.7% occur once, and the top ten carry under 20%. This clonotype was seen at least ten times. Its antigen remains unidentified. From germline, CDR1 is LGHNA and CDR2 YNFKEQ. This CDR3 has 18 residues. The V gene end was trimmed by 2 bases and the J gene end by 3 bases; junction bases not matched to a gene: 14. This sequence joins TRBV4-2 and TRBJ2-5; 8 bases fit TRBD2. The sample here was PBMCs, mostly from graft donor cells, taken 180 days after TCRalphabeta/CD19-depleted stem cell transplant. The origin of this receptor is a boy under three years old who had a stem cell transplant for acute myeloid leukemia, so the T cells may come from the graft donor. CDR3 loop: CASSQRKEAGGGKETQYF. Here the CDR3 DNA reads TGTGCCAGCAGCCAAAGGAAAGAAGCCGGGGGGGGGAAAGAGACCCAGTACTTC.